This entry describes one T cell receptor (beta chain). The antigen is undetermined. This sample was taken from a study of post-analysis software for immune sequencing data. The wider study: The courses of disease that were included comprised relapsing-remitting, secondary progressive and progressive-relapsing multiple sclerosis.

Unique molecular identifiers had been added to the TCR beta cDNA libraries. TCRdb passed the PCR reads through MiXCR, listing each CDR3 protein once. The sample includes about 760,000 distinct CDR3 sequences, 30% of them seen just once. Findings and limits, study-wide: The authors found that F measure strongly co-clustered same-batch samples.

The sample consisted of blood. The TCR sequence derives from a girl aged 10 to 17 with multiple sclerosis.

The CDR3 is CAISVRGGPYEQYF. CDR3 nucleotide sequence: TGTGCCATCAGTGTTCGCGGGGGCCCGTACGAGCAGTACTTC. J is TRBJ2-7 and V is TRBV10-3; a weak D match, TRBD2 (7 bases). The germline CDR1 and CDR2 sequences are ENHRY and SYGVKD. The CDR3 has 14 residues. V lost 4 bases and J lost 4, with 14 bases in between.